Described below is a single T cell receptor beta chain sequence and its context. CDR1 is SNHLY and CDR2 is FYNNEI in the germline V gene. After removal of 6 bases from V and 4 bases from J, the junction contained 11 bases not matched to a gene. This CDR3 has 16 amino acids. Method: immunoSEQ multiplex PCR; TCRdb's copy keeps in-frame clones and lacks some. The data show 150,000 or so clones, 75% to 85% seen once. The sample originates from a study of blood T cell repertoires in COVID-19. Study details: PBMCs, B-cell-depleted T cells, or T cells were the source of the cDNA or gDNA that made up the material.

This clonotype was sampled from a woman aged 55-75 years who had recovered from COVID-19. The genes are TRBV2 and TRBJ2-7; TRBD1 matches at 11 bases. The specimen was PBMCs or T cells enriched from blood (not recorded which). The CDR3 sequence is CASRHGQGAQGYEQYF. The CDR3 DNA sequence: TGTGCCAGCAGGCATGGACAGGGGGCGCAAGGGTACGAGCAGTACTTC.